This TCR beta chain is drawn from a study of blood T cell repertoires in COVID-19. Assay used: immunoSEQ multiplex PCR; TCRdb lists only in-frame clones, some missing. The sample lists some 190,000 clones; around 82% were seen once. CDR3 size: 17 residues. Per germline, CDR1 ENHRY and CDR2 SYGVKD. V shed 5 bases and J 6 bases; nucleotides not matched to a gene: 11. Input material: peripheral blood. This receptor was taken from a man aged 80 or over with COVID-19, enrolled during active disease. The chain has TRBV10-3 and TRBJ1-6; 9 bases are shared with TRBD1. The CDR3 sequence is CAISTGTGPGGNSPLHF. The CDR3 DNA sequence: TGTGCCATCAGTACCGGGACAGGGCCGGGGGGTAATTCACCCCTCCACTTT.